Following are 30 T cell receptor beta chains from one sample sequenced in a study of cytomegalovirus exposure and HLA in healthy donors. Libraries were prepared by immunoSEQ multiplex PCR; TCRdb keeps only in-frame clonotypes and omits some of them. The repertoire holds some 160,000 clones, with around 90% as singletons. Sample: PBMCs. Every receptor here comes from a man between 18 and 35 years old in good health and CMV-seronegative.

The chain has TRBV7-6 and TRBJ1-4; 11 bases are a match to TRBD1. Germline V CDR1 and CDR2: SGHVS, FNYEAQ. V lost 5 bases to trimming and J lost 8 bases; unmatched junction nucleotides: 4. The CDR3 length is 14 residues. The CDR3 DNA sequence: TGTGCCAGCAGCCAGGGACAGGGGGGCGAAAAACTGTTTTTT. It codes for CASSQGQGGEKLFF.

The rearrangement links TRBV27 to TRBJ2-1; D might be TRBD1 (6 bases). The CDR3 is 14 amino acids. With 7 bases removed from V and 5 bases from J, the gap between germline ends came to 15 bases. Germline V gives CDR1 MNHEY, CDR2 SMNVEV (reference sequence). The CDR3 nucleotides are TGTGCCAGCACCCCAGGACAGTTCGACAATGAGCAGTTCTTC. This codes for CASTPGQFDNEQFF.

The rearrangement links TRBV6-5 to TRBJ1-2, with TRBD1 matching over 7 bases. CDR3 length: 11 amino acids. Germline V lookup: CDR1 MNHEY, CDR2 SVGAGI. Trimming cost V 5 bases and J 8 bases; bases outside gene matches: 2. The CDR3 DNA reads TGTGCCAGCAGTGCGACAGGGGGCTACACCTTC. Amino acid sequence: CASSATGGYTF.

The V gene is TRBV5-1, the J gene TRBJ2-2, with D uncertain. Per the germline V gene, CDR1 is SGHRS and CDR2 is YFSETQ. The CDR3 covers 15 residues. Trimming took off 2 bases at V and 0 bases at J, with 8 bases between the two ends. The CDR3 coding sequence is TGCGCCAGCAGCTTACAGACGACGAACACCGGGGAGCTGTTTTTT. Its translation is CASSLQTTNTGELFF.

This chain joins TRBV11-1 and TRBJ2-2; D might be TRBD2 (5 bases). The CDR3 sequence is 13 residues long. The ends were cut back, 7 bases at V and 5 bases at J, with 11 bases in the middle. The germline CDR1 and CDR2 sequences are SGHAT and FQDESV (reference sequence). Here the CDR3 DNA reads TGTGCCAGCACCTCCAGAGGGACCGGGGAGCTGTTTTTT. It codes for CASTSRGTGELFF.

V usage is TRBV7-9 and J usage is TRBJ2-7; D gene unclear. Trimming stripped 3 bases from V and 0 bases from J, with 6 bases between. The germline CDR1 and CDR2 sequences are SEHNR and FQNEAQ (reference sequence). CDR3 length: 13 residues. CDR3 loop: CASSFTSSYEQYF. CDR3 DNA sequence: TGTGCCAGCAGCTTTACCAGCTCCTACGAGCAGTACTTC.

This chain joins TRBV7-9 and TRBJ2-5, with D possibly matching TRBD2 (5 bases). The V and J ends lost 4 bases and 5 bases respectively, with 26 bases between them. The CDR3 loop spans 18 amino acids. CDR1 is SEHNR and CDR2 is FQNEAQ in the germline V gene (reference sequence). CDR3 sequence reads: CASSYAGGLVGPYETQYF. CDR3 DNA sequence: TGTGCCAGCAGCTATGCCGGCGGGCTAGTAGGACCCTACGAGACCCAGTACTTC.

The chain is built from TRBV10-1 and TRBJ2-1, with 9 bases identical to TRBD2. The CDR3 spans 14 residues. Per germline, CDR1 WNHNN and CDR2 SYGVQD (reference sequence). With 3 bases clipped from V and 5 bases from J, the junction kept 2 bases outside the gene matches. In nucleotides, the CDR3 is TGCGCCAGCAGTGATAGCGGGAGCCACAATGAGCAGTTCTTC. The encoded protein is CASSDSGSHNEQFF.

The gene calls are TRBV5-4 and TRBJ2-2, with 7 bases identical to TRBD1. Germline CDR1 and CDR2: SGHNT and YYREEE (reference sequence). With 0 bases clipped from V and 4 bases from J, the junction kept 3 bases outside the gene matches. The CDR3 loop spans 15 amino acids. The CDR3, as DNA: TGTGCCAGCAGCTTGGTGCAGGGGGTCACCGGGGAGCTGTTTTTT. This codes for CASSLVQGVTGELFF.

The chain links TRBV6-1 to TRBJ2-3, with 7 nucleotides matching TRBD1. The CDR3 runs to 14 residues. The germline V gene has CDR1 MNHNS and CDR2 SASEGT. J lost 3 bases, V lost 5 bases, and 5 bases had no gene match. The CDR3 coding sequence is TGTGCCAGCAGTTCCGGGACAGAAACAGATACGCAGTATTTT. This translates into CASSSGTETDTQYF.

On this clone itself: Distinct nucleotide sequences in the sample also encode this CDR3. The genes are TRBV4-1 and TRBJ1-5, with unresolved D. Germline lookup yields CDR1 MGHRA and CDR2 YSYEKL. The CDR3 runs 13 residues. Deletions cut 0 bases from V and 4 bases from J, with 4 bases between. The CDR3, as DNA: TGCGCCAGCAGCCAAGATTCGAATCAGCCCCAGCATTTT. This translates into CASSQDSNQPQHF.

The V gene is TRBV6-1, the J gene TRBJ2-5, with TRBD1 matching over 8 bases. J gave up 1 base and V 5 bases, and 6 bases lay outside the gene matches. From germline, CDR1 is MNHNS and CDR2 SASEGT. The CDR3 runs 15 residues. The DNA of the CDR3 is TGTGCCAGCAGTCTTACAGGGGGGACCCAAGAGACCCAGTACTTC. Its translation is CASSLTGGTQETQYF.

The chain is built from TRBV6-5 and TRBJ2-7; tentative D call: TRBD1 (6 bases). Trimming shortened V by 3 bases and J by 3 bases, and 18 bases separated the two germline ends. Germline CDR1 MNHEY, CDR2 SVGAGI. This CDR3 region has 16 residues. CDR3 sequence (DNA): TGTGCCAGCAGTTATTTTATCGGGACAAAAGACTACGAGCAGTACTTC. Amino acids: CASSYFIGTKDYEQYF.

The rearrangement links TRBV5-1 to TRBJ2-2; perhaps TRBD1 as D (6 bases). V gave up 0 bases and J gave up 7 bases, with 13 bases separating them. The CDR3 runs 15 residues. Germline V CDR1 and CDR2: SGHRS, YFSETQ. In DNA form, the CDR3 reads TGCGCCAGCAGCTTGGTGGGGGCCGAGATCGGGGAGCTGTTTTTT. This sequence encodes CASSLVGAEIGELFF.

The table lists this clone with a count of one. The chain is built from TRBV2 and TRBJ1-4; D not certain. V was clipped by 8 bases and J by 8 bases, with 18 bases between them. From germline, CDR1 is SNHLY and CDR2 FYNNEI. The CDR3 extends over 14 amino acids. The CDR3 nucleotides read TGTGCCAGCGGAAGACTAAACCTCAGAGAAAAACTGTTTTTT. It codes for CASGRLNLREKLFF.

This clone was observed a few times. CDR3 region: CATRRGNQPQHF. The CDR3 DNA follows: TGTGCCACCCGGCGGGGTAATCAGCCCCAGCATTTT. This chain connects TRBV19 to TRBJ1-5; no reliable D call. CDR3 length: 12 residues. Germline CDR1 reads LNHDA; CDR2 reads SQIVND (reference sequence). V lost 10 bases and J 4 bases, leaving 11 bases between the germline ends.

The rearrangement joins TRBV6-5 to TRBJ2-2; possible D gene TRBD2, 5 bases. V lost 2 bases to trimming and J lost 4 bases, with 5 bases between them. CDR1 and CDR2 from the germline V gene are MNHEY and SVGAGI. This CDR3 spans 13 amino acids. CDR3 region: CASSYGSTGELFF. The CDR3 DNA sequence: TGTGCCAGCAGTTACGGGAGCACCGGGGAGCTGTTTTTT.

This clone appeared a few times. At one of its ends the junction is not consistent with the germline gene, which may arise from a read error. This rearrangement joins TRBV7-7 to TRBJ1-2, with TRBD1 identical over 9 bases. This CDR3 spans 14 amino acids. Germline CDR1 is SSHAT and CDR2 is FNYEAQ (reference sequence). This chain's CDR3 is CASSSRTGDYGYTF. The CDR3 coding sequence is TGTGCTAGCAGCTCAAGGACAGGGGATTATGGCTACACCTTC.

The chain employs TRBV5-1 and TRBJ1-1; D is ambiguous. Trimming pared 4 bases from V and 4 bases from J, leaving 14 bases between. This CDR3 is built from 14 residues. Germline loops: CDR1 SGHRS, CDR2 YFSETQ. CDR3 sequence (DNA): TGCGCCAGCAGCCAGGTTGGTCGGGGCACTGAAGCTTTCTTT. This gives the protein CASSQVGRGTEAFF.

The rearrangement links TRBV19 to TRBJ2-2; 9 bases line up with TRBD1. This CDR3 has 15 residues. Germline V lookup: CDR1 LNHDA, CDR2 SQIVND (reference sequence). After removal of 7 bases from V and 4 bases from J, the junction contained 7 bases not matched to a gene. The CDR3 region is CASTETGGSTGELFF. The CDR3 DNA reads as TGTGCCAGTACGGAGACAGGGGGGAGCACCGGGGAGCTGTTTTTT.

Regarding this clone: The sample has other DNA sequences that encode this CDR3 too. This chain links TRBV5-1 with TRBJ2-1; maybe TRBD2 (6 bases). The germline V and J ends were trimmed by 5 bases and 4 bases, with 10 bases remaining between them. CDR3 length equals 13 residues. CDR1 is SGHRS, CDR2 YFSETQ, per germline. The CDR3 protein is CASSSGGYNEQFF. The DNA for the CDR3 is TGCGCCAGCAGTTCTGGGGGGTACAATGAGCAGTTCTTC.

The rearrangement joins TRBV27 to TRBJ1-2; D gene ambiguous. V gave up 4 bases and J gave up 4 bases, with 4 bases separating them. Germline V gene sequence: CDR1 MNHEY, CDR2 SMNVEV (reference sequence). This CDR3 is 11 amino acids long. The CDR3 sequence: CASSSGYGYTF. The CDR3 DNA reads TGTGCCAGCAGTTCGGGCTATGGCTACACCTTC.

The J gene is TRBJ2-7, the V gene TRBV4-3; 15 bases fit TRBD2. Germline CDR1 and CDR2: LGHNA and YSLEER. The J segment lost 4 bases and the V segment lost 3 bases, leaving 1 base of the junction unmatched. This CDR3 region has 15 residues. The CDR3: CASSQGLAGGYEQYF. The CDR3 DNA is TGCGCCAGCAGCCAGGGACTAGCGGGAGGATACGAGCAGTACTTC.

The chain recombines TRBV29-1 with TRBJ2-1, with D tentatively TRBD1 (6 bases). Trimming took off 3 bases at V and 9 bases at J, with 15 bases between the two ends. CDR3 length: 13 amino acids. Germline loops: CDR1 SQVTM, CDR2 ANQGSEA. Here the CDR3 reads CSVEGAREGEQFF. DNA for the CDR3: TGCAGCGTTGAGGGGGCACGAGAGGGTGAGCAGTTCTTC.

The chain couples TRBV5-1 to TRBJ2-5; TRBD2 aligns across 9 bases. The V gene end was trimmed by 4 bases and the J gene end by 4 bases; junction bases not matched to a gene: 2. The CDR3 spans 13 residues. Germline V gene data show CDR1 as SGHRS and CDR2 as YFSETQ. The CDR3 protein is CASSAGGVETQYF. The CDR3 DNA sequence: TGCGCCAGCAGCGCGGGGGGGGTAGAGACCCAGTACTTC.

The CDR3 DNA sequence: TGTGCCAGCAGTTCTCAGGGCTCTGGAAACACCATATATTTT. Encoded protein: CASSSQGSGNTIYF. The chain combines TRBV6-5 with TRBJ1-3; a possible D gene is TRBD1 (5 bases). Germline loops: CDR1 MNHEY, CDR2 SVGAGI. With 4 bases removed from V and 0 bases from J, the gap between germline ends came to 7 bases. There are 14 residues in the CDR3.

The V call is TRBV19, the J call TRBJ2-2, with D unresolved. Germline values: CDR1 LNHDA, CDR2 SQIVND (reference sequence). CDR3 size: 13 residues. V was cut by 5 bases and J by 7 bases, with 11 bases left in between. This CDR3 reads CASSFLQIGELFF. The CDR3 region has the DNA TGTGCCAGTAGTTTCCTTCAGATCGGGGAGCTGTTTTTT.

The gene calls are TRBV7-9 and TRBJ1-1; D perhaps matches TRBD1 (6 bases). This CDR3 comprises 15 residues. Germline values: CDR1 SEHNR, CDR2 FQNEAQ (reference sequence). Trimming shortened V by 1 base and J by 2 bases, and 11 bases separated the two germline ends. The CDR3 region is CASSLGDNSNTEAFF. As DNA, the CDR3 is TGTGCCAGCAGCTTAGGGGACAACAGCAACACTGAAGCTTTCTTT.

The chain combines TRBV5-4 with TRBJ1-1; TRBD1 agrees at 7 bases. Germline V CDR1 and CDR2: SGHNT, YYREEE (reference sequence). The trim removed 4 bases at V and 1 base at J, leaving 16 bases unmatched. CDR3 length: 18 residues. The CDR3 DNA sequence: TGTGCCAGCAGCCTGTCCGGTGCAGGGGGGATGAGGAACACTGAAGCTTTCTTT. As protein: CASSLSGAGGMRNTEAFF.

The chain joins TRBV19 to TRBJ2-7; TRBD2 matches at 12 bases. V gave up 3 bases and J gave up 0 bases; unmatched junction bases: 6. The CDR3 runs 17 residues. Looked up from germline, CDR1 is LNHDA and CDR2 is SQIVND (reference sequence). The chain's CDR3 is CASSMRTSGTVSYEQYF. The CDR3 DNA reads TGTGCCAGTAGTATGCGGACTAGCGGGACCGTCTCCTACGAGCAGTACTTC.